This T cell receptor beta chain derives from a study of OX40 agonist ivuxolimab in advanced cancers. Data came from immunoSEQ multiplex PCR; TCRdb stores just in-frame clones and leaves some out. The sample contains 55,000 to 90,000 clones, about 82% of which appear only once. A single count supports this clone. Sequenced here: CD4+ or CD8+ T cells sorted from blood, sampled in a trial of the OX40 agonist ivuxolimab. This TCR came from an adult with an advanced solid tumor such as melanoma, head and neck, liver or kidney cancer.

CDR3 protein: CASSDLTGPTDTQYF. CDR3 nucleotides: TGCGCCAGCAGTGACCTGACAGGGCCCACAGATACGCAGTATTTT. The rearrangement joins TRBV5-1 to TRBJ2-3; the match to TRBD1 covers 7 bases. The CDR3 sequence is 15 residues long. CDR1 is SGHRS and CDR2 is YFSETQ in the germline V gene. V gave up 5 bases and J gave up 2 bases; unmatched junction bases: 8.